This T cell receptor (beta chain) emerged from a study of cytomegalovirus exposure and HLA in healthy donors. Across the whole study: Researchers found that more than 70% of over 350 genotyped donors fell within the Caucasian-associated ancestry cluster. Notes on the study in general: Earlier analysis looked at TCR beta V segments, and most were productive about 87% or about 30% of the time. Cytomegalovirus association was listed for about 170 TCR beta chains. TCR association rates varied by HLA locus in a later analysis, with DRB1 highest and HLA-C lowest.

Of note for this clone: Antigen unknown.

CDR3 length: 16 amino acids. The trim removed 2 bases at V and 3 bases at J, leaving 11 bases unmatched. CDR1 is SGHRS and CDR2 is YFSETQ in the germline V gene. Use of 60 Vbeta and 13 Jbeta primers characterized the PCR. Sequencing was performed with immunoSEQ multiplex PCR; in TCRdb, only in-frame clones are kept and a portion is missing. The sample has some 130,000 clones, 65% to 80% seen once. Sequenced: PBMCs. The sequence derives from a woman between 18 and 29 years old in good health and CMV-seronegative. The chain combines TRBV5-1 with TRBJ2-7, with 7 bases fitting TRBD1. CDR3 amino acids: CASSFRALGQDYEQYF. Written as DNA, the CDR3 is TGCGCCAGCAGCTTCCGAGCGCTAGGACAGGACTACGAGCAGTACTTC.